Listed below are T cell receptor beta chains from one sample, sequenced in a study of blood T cell repertoires in COVID-19. The data were produced by immunoSEQ multiplex PCR, yet TCRdb's version contains in-frame clones alone and is incomplete. This sample has around 110,000 clones, with over 70% found just once. The sequencing input was peripheral blood. Source of these receptors: a woman aged 70-85 years with acute or convalescent COVID-19. CDR3s include the opening cysteine and the closing phenylalanine or tryptophan.

V	CDR3
TRBV16	CASSQSTGSNQPQHF
TRBV5-1	CASRFRDTTDTQYF
TRBV7-2	CASSYLVRDSPLHF
TRBV7-2	CASSFGLAGLSSYNEQFF
TRBV3-1/TRBV3-2	CASSHRVKGNTIYF
TRBV3-1/TRBV3-2	CASSSRGGVAGYSDNEQFF
TRBV4-2	CASSQTDREKETQYF
TRBV2	CASSPQRVRQGGGYTF
TRBV19	CASSTLGVDTQYF
TRBV7-3	CASSLSGGAGEQFF
TRBV19	CASSTQGALTDTQYF
TRBV4-1	CASSHPGLDVNEQFF
TRBV11-2	CASPRTADTGELFF
TRBV5-1	CASSRTGGNTEAFF
TRBV14	CASSQDRTANTEAFF
TRBV6-5	CASTSSGSNNSPLHF
TRBV7-8	CASPRFGTSANTGELFF
TRBV9	CASSPRLAGERANVLTF
TRBV5-1	CASSFGGQGATGELFF
TRBV5-1	CASGYDLDREAFF
TRBV4-1	CASSQDNFRIGTQYF
TRBV7-3	CASSSPPSNEQFF
TRBV5-4	CASSLGTDNSPLHF
TRBV5-1	CASRTGGSPLHF
TRBV7-9	CASRPPTGENTEAFF
TRBV19	CASSRDREAYGYTF
TRBV5-1	CASSPLGGQSSPLHF
TRBV9	CASRSNSGNTIYF
TRBV2	CASSYSPLAGVYNEQFF
TRBV6-1	CASSAGGQLINEKLFF
TRBV10-1	CASITKIHGTLVYEQYF
TRBV3-1/TRBV3-2	CASSHSDRGNEQFF
TRBV12-3/TRBV12-4	CASTMTENTEAFF
TRBV7-9	CASSWGQGVSSIQYF
TRBV29-1	CRPTGNTNYGYTF
TRBV10-3	CAIGAGSYNSPLHF
TRBV5-6	CASSPPGSGRHTQYF
TRBV7-2	CASSSGSFGTPFF
TRBV28	CASSSGGRLLETQYF
TRBV5-1	CASSTGQDSNQPQHF
TRBV9	CASSVGQGGTEAFF
TRBV15	CATSISTSGVTDTQYF
TRBV4-2	CASSQDLMGLGTGAYEQYF
TRBV6-5	CASKLLSSGNTIYF
TRBV5-4	CASSLPLAGNNEQFF
TRBV7-6	CASSQTDREEEKLFF
TRBV19	CASRGQGALGAFF
TRBV19	CASSWTGGRTEAFF
TRBV5-1	CASSPGLATDEQYF
TRBV25-1	CASSGRDRGYYGYTF
TRBV5-8	CASSFWGLGLSSYNEQFF
TRBV10-3	CAISEGRGDYTF
TRBV4-2	CASSQPTGSGNTIYF